Following are 15 T cell receptor beta chains from one sample sequenced in a study of blood T cell repertoires in COVID-19. Clones were sequenced by immunoSEQ multiplex PCR, and TCRdb holds only the in-frame ones, with some missing. The table has under 200,000 clones, roughly 82% seen once. The sequencing input was PBMCs or T cells enriched from blood (not recorded which). Receptors originate from a woman aged 55-75 years with acute COVID-19.

The rearrangement joins TRBV27 to TRBJ1-2; TRBD1 is a possible D gene (6 bases). The CDR3 is 17 amino acids. Germline V lookup: CDR1 MNHEY, CDR2 SMNVEV (reference sequence). V was shortened by 3 bases and J by 1 base, with 18 bases between the two germline ends. CDR3 in DNA: TGTGCCAGCAGTTTGAGGCGGACAGAAACAAATAACTATGGCTACACCTTC. Its translation: CASSLRRTETNNYGYTF.

The chain recombines TRBV7-9 with TRBJ2-3, with 12 bases identical to TRBD2. The CDR3 is 18 residues long. V lost 4 bases, J lost 3 bases, and 11 bases stayed unmatched. Germline assignment: CDR1 SEHNR and CDR2 FQNEAQ (reference sequence). The CDR3 loop is CASSWGSGLAGETDTQYF. CDR3 sequence (DNA): TGTGCCAGCAGCTGGGGCTCGGGACTAGCGGGTGAAACAGATACGCAGTATTTT.

This sequence joins TRBV25-1 and TRBJ2-1; 7 nucleotides match TRBD2. Germline loops: CDR1 MGHDK, CDR2 SYGVNS. J lost 4 bases, V lost 8 bases, and 11 bases had no gene match. The CDR3 covers 15 residues. CDR3 loop: CASGGLGGRYNEQFF. Here the CDR3 DNA reads TGTGCCAGCGGGGGTCTGGGGGGGAGATACAATGAGCAGTTCTTC.

The chain recombines TRBV3-1 (or the pseudogene TRBV3-2) with TRBJ1-2; a possible D gene is TRBD1 (5 bases). The CDR3 contains 14 residues. V was shortened by 0 bases and J by 3 bases, with 8 bases between the two germline ends. The V gene's germline CDR1 is LGHDT and CDR2 YNNKEL (reference sequence). CDR3 bases: TGTGCCAGCAGCCAAGATCTCAGGGACTATGGCTACACCTTC. Amino acids: CASSQDLRDYGYTF.

The chain combines TRBV10-3 with TRBJ2-1, with 13 bases matching TRBD2. CDR3 size: 16 residues. Germline loops: CDR1 ENHRY, CDR2 SYGVKD. V gave up 10 bases and J gave up 7 bases; unmatched junction bases: 13. The CDR3 protein is CATNSGLAGVRNEQFF. The CDR3 DNA follows: TGTGCCACAAACTCCGGACTAGCGGGAGTGCGGAATGAGCAGTTCTTC.

The chain has TRBV7-2 and TRBJ2-7, with 15 bases aligning to TRBD2. Looked up from germline, CDR1 is SGHTA and CDR2 is FQGNSA. The CDR3 spans 18 residues. J lost 2 bases, V lost 6 bases, and 11 bases had no gene match. CDR3 sequence: CASSSQPGLAGGAYEQYF. DNA of the CDR3: TGTGCCAGCAGTTCCCAACCGGGACTAGCGGGAGGTGCCTACGAGCAGTACTTC.

The gene calls are TRBV6-2 or TRBV6-3 and TRBJ2-7; 9 nucleotides agree with TRBD2. The CDR3 loop spans 14 amino acids. Germline V gene sequence: CDR1 MNHEY, CDR2 SVGEGT. With V trimmed by 5 bases and J by 0 bases, 2 bases remained unmatched. The CDR3 region has the DNA TGTGCCAGCAGTCGGACTAGCGACTCCTACGAGCAGTACTTC. Translation gives CASSRTSDSYEQYF.

CDR3 in amino acids: CAISEGTAGSPLHF. In nucleotides, the CDR3 is TGTGCCATCAGTGAGGGGACAGCTGGTTCACCCCTCCACTTT. The V call is TRBV10-3, the J call TRBJ1-6; the match to TRBD1 covers 7 bases. With V trimmed by 2 bases and J by 9 bases, 4 bases remained unmatched. The germline gives CDR1 ENHRY, CDR2 SYGVKD. The CDR3 is 14 amino acids.

This clone has only a few counts. The gene calls are TRBV10-3 and TRBJ2-7; perhaps TRBD2 as D (6 bases). Germline lookup yields CDR1 ENHRY and CDR2 SYGVKD. This CDR3 is built from 16 residues. The V gene lost 0 bases and the J gene lost 5 bases, with 17 bases spanning the gap. The CDR3 loop reads CAISESTVRGFDEQYV. For the CDR3, the DNA is TGTGCCATCAGTGAGTCGACTGTGCGGGGTTTCGACGAGCAGTACGTC.

The chain couples TRBV10-3 to TRBJ2-3, with D maybe TRBD2 (6 bases). CDR1 and CDR2 from the germline V gene are ENHRY and SYGVKD. Trimming cost V 2 bases and J 4 bases, with 13 bases left between them. The CDR3 consists of 15 residues. The CDR3 DNA is TGTGCCATCAGTGAGGTGGCGGGGAGCCCAGATACGCAGTATTTT. It encodes CAISEVAGSPDTQYF.

CDR3 loop: CASSFGGGQVYTF. The CDR3 DNA reads TGTGCCAGCAGCTTCGGAGGGGGACAGGTGTACACCTTC. V usage is TRBV7-9 and J usage is TRBJ1-2; 8 nucleotides agree with TRBD1. Unmatched junction bases numbered 8, after V lost 3 bases and J lost 11 bases. Germline-derived CDR1 and CDR2 are SEHNR and FQNEAQ (reference sequence). This CDR3 is 13 amino acids long.

The rearrangement uses TRBV15 and TRBJ2-7; D unresolved. The ends were cut back, 5 bases at V and 1 base at J, with 12 bases in the middle. Germline lookup yields CDR1 LNHNV and CDR2 YYDKDF (reference sequence). CDR3 length: 14 amino acids. This chain's CDR3 is CATSLHEESYEQYF. The DNA for the CDR3 is TGTGCCACCAGCCTACACGAGGAATCCTACGAGCAGTACTTC.

The J gene is TRBJ2-7, the V gene TRBV9, with D possibly being TRBD2 (7 bases). Germline assignment: CDR1 SGDLS and CDR2 YYNGEE. V lost 4 bases and J 6 bases, leaving 23 bases between the germline ends. This CDR3 spans 16 amino acids. CDR3 sequence reads: CASSPRAGAPHSEQYV. Written as DNA, the CDR3 is TGTGCCAGCAGCCCCCGCGCGGGGGCCCCCCACTCCGAGCAGTACGTC.

To note about this clone: One junction end does not reproduce the germline sequence, and a read error may be involved. The chain uses TRBV19 and TRBJ2-7; D possibly corresponds to TRBD2 (6 bases). Germline V CDR1 and CDR2: LNHDA, SQIVND (reference sequence). This CDR3 comprises 15 residues. CDR3 bases: TGTGCCAGTAGGATAGGCGGGACGGACACCTACGAGCAGTACTTC. As protein: CASRIGGTDTYEQYF.

This sequence joins TRBV2 and TRBJ2-7; a possible D gene is TRBD1 (5 bases). The CDR3 loop spans 14 amino acids. V was pared by 0 bases and J by 5 bases, with 11 bases between. The germline V gene encodes CDR1 SNHLY and CDR2 FYNNEI. DNA of the CDR3: TGTGCCAGCAGTGAAGCAGCAGGGTCCCACGAGCAGTACGTC. Translating it yields CASSEAAGSHEQYV.